A single sample is the source of the 26 T cell receptor beta chains below, sequenced in a study of T cell changes during pregnancy in multiple sclerosis. Method: immunoSEQ multiplex PCR; TCRdb's copy keeps in-frame clones and lacks some. The table includes tens of thousands of clones, approximately 88% detected once. The source material was CD8+ T cells from peripheral blood mononuclear cells, sampled before pregnancy. The source of these receptors is a female donor with multiple sclerosis, enrolled in a pregnancy study.

The chain links TRBV5-6 to TRBJ1-1; TRBD1 agrees at 10 bases. The J segment lost 7 bases and the V segment lost 3 bases, leaving 6 bases of the junction unmatched. The CDR3 has 14 amino acids. The germline gives CDR1 SGHDT, CDR2 YYEEEE. CDR3 nucleotides: TGTGCCAGCAGCTCGGACAGGGGGTGGGTTGAAGCTTTCTTT. Protein sequence: CASSSDRGWVEAFF.

In this sample, this clone turned up once. The chain links TRBV7-9 to TRBJ2-5; no firm D call. CDR1 and CDR2 (germline): SEHNR, FQNEAQ (reference sequence). V lost 0 bases to trimming and J lost 4 bases, with 9 bases between them. The CDR3 loop spans 14 amino acids. In DNA, the CDR3 is TGTGCCAGCAGCTTAGCCGAGGAGCTAGAGACCCAGTACTTC. Its translation is CASSLAEELETQYF.

This clone was recorded only once. The V call is TRBV5-5, the J call TRBJ2-1; 7 bases align to TRBD2. Germline values: CDR1 SGHKS, CDR2 YYEKEE (reference sequence). The CDR3 has 14 amino acids. After removal of 4 bases from V and 7 bases from J, the junction contained 8 bases not matched to a gene. Written as DNA, the CDR3 is TGTGCCAGCAGCCTGTGGGGGGGGAAGAATGAGCAGTTCTTC. It yields the protein CASSLWGGKNEQFF.

V gene TRBV19 combines with J gene TRBJ1-1, with TRBD1 matching over 9 bases. Looked up from germline, CDR1 is LNHDA and CDR2 is SQIVND (reference sequence). V lost 5 bases to trimming and J lost 8 bases; unmatched junction nucleotides: 12. The CDR3 length is 15 residues. In nucleotides, the CDR3 is TGTGCCAGTAGTCCACCGGGACAGGGCCCTATAGAAGCTTTCTTT. This encodes CASSPPGQGPIEAFF.

This clone was detected only once. The chain joins TRBV5-1 to TRBJ2-7, with 7 nucleotides matching TRBD1. Germline CDR1 and CDR2: SGHRS and YFSETQ. The V segment lost 0 bases and the J segment 1 base; nucleotides outside the gene matches: 1. The CDR3 length is 14 residues. CDR3 region: CASSLAQGSYEQYF. The CDR3 nucleotides are TGCGCCAGCAGCTTGGCACAGGGGTCCTACGAGCAGTACTTC. Full variable domain (missing parts from reference TRBV5-1 and TRBJ2-7): KAGVTQTPRYLIKTRGQQVTLSCSPISGHRSVSWYQQTPGQGLQFLFEYFSETQRNKGNFPGRFSGRQFSNSRSEMNVSTLELGDSALYLCASSLAQGSYEQYFGPGTRLTVT.

The chain recombines TRBV4-3 with TRBJ2-3, with TRBD2 matching 8 bases. CDR3 length equals 14 residues. With 4 bases clipped from V and 2 bases from J, the junction kept 2 bases outside the gene matches. The germline V gene encodes CDR1 LGHNA and CDR2 YSLEER. This CDR3 reads CASSRGLATDTQYF. CDR3 bases: TGCGCCAGCAGCCGCGGACTAGCCACAGATACGCAGTATTTT.

The V gene is TRBV7-2, the J gene TRBJ1-6; no firm D call. The CDR3 runs 13 residues. Trimming removed 2 bases at V and 11 bases at J, with 10 bases between. The V gene's germline CDR1 is SGHTA and CDR2 FQGNSA. The DNA of the CDR3 is TGTGCCAGCAGCTTATCGGTCGAGACACCCCTCCACTTT. Protein product: CASSLSVETPLHF.

This rearrangement joins TRBV9 to TRBJ2-5; tentatively, D is TRBD2 (7 bases). CDR3 length: 14 amino acids. Germline loops: CDR1 SGDLS, CDR2 YYNGEE. V was pared by 4 bases and J by 3 bases, with 13 bases between. CDR3 nucleotide sequence: TGTGCCAGCAGCCCCCGAGGGGGGGAAGAGACCCAGTACTTC. Translated: CASSPRGGEETQYF. The entire variable domain, with the rest obtained from reference TRBV9 and TRBJ2-5, is as follows: DSGVTQTPKHLITATGQRVTLRCSPRSGDLSVYWYQQSLDQGLQFLIQYYNGEERAKGNILERFSAQQFPDLHSELNLSSLELGDSALYFCASSPRGGEETQYFGPGTRLLVL.

This rearrangement joins TRBV18 to TRBJ2-3; D unclear. This CDR3 has 14 residues. Trimming removed 2 bases at V and 2 bases at J, with 8 bases between. Per the germline V gene, CDR1 is KGHSH and CDR2 is LQKENI. CDR3 nucleotide sequence: TGTGCCAGCTCACCAAAGCGTTTCACAGATACGCAGTATTTT. It encodes CASSPKRFTDTQYF.

V usage is TRBV10-3 and J usage is TRBJ1-1, with D possibly being TRBD1 (5 bases). The CDR3 runs to 14 residues. Germline V CDR1 and CDR2: ENHRY, SYGVKD. The V end lost 10 bases, the J end lost 0 bases, and 15 bases lay between the germline ends. CDR3 in amino acids: CASGDRSMNTEAFF. DNA for the CDR3: TGTGCCAGCGGGGACCGAAGTATGAACACTGAAGCTTTCTTT.

A remark on this clone: Sequence at one end of the junction differs from germline and may be a read error. The chain has TRBV7-7 and TRBJ2-5; 10 bases are a match to TRBD2. The CDR3 covers 15 residues. From germline, CDR1 is SSHAT and CDR2 FNYEAQ (reference sequence). The CDR3 sequence: CASSPGLAGEETQYF. The CDR3 bases are TGTGCTAGCAGCCCCGGGCTAGCGGGGGAAGAGACCCAGTACTTC.

V and J are TRBV27 and TRBJ2-7; possibly TRBD1 for D (6 bases). This CDR3 is 14 amino acids long. Germline V gives CDR1 MNHEY, CDR2 SMNVEV (reference sequence). V was shortened by 5 bases and J by 0 bases, with 11 bases between the two germline ends. CDR3 nucleotide sequence: TGTGCCAGCAGTGTGACAGGCAGCTCCTACGAGCAGTACTTC. It translates to CASSVTGSSYEQYF.

The chain recombines TRBV12-5 with TRBJ1-1, with 7 bases identical to TRBD1. CDR3 size: 14 residues. Unmatched junction bases numbered 9, after V lost 6 bases and J lost 5 bases. Germline V gene sequence: CDR1 LGHNT, CDR2 FRNRAP. The CDR3 nucleotides are TGTGCTAGTGGACAAGGGGGCGCGGGGACTGAAGCTTTCTTT. It encodes CASGQGGAGTEAFF.

This chain joins TRBV27 and TRBJ2-7; TRBD2 is a possible D gene (5 bases). V shed 2 bases and J shed 5 bases, with 7 bases lying between them. Germline V CDR1 and CDR2: MNHEY, SMNVEV (reference sequence). This CDR3 contains 12 residues. The CDR3 spells CASSLLGDEQYF. The DNA for the CDR3 is TGTGCCAGCAGTTTACTCGGGGACGAGCAGTACTTC.

This clone was recorded a few times. The gene calls are TRBV27 and TRBJ1-6, with 12 nucleotides matching TRBD1. The CDR3 length is 19 residues. J gave up 2 bases and V 5 bases, and 10 bases lay outside the gene matches. Germline assignment: CDR1 MNHEY and CDR2 SMNVEV (reference sequence). CDR3 sequence: CASSPSGTGGHPYNSPLHF. The CDR3 bases are TGTGCCAGCAGTCCGTCTGGGACAGGGGGCCACCCCTATAATTCACCCCTCCACTTT.

The chain carries TRBV5-6 and TRBJ1-2; TRBD1 is a possible D gene (5 bases). The CDR3 runs 12 residues. Trimming stripped 4 bases from V and 3 bases from J, with 7 bases between. Per germline, CDR1 SGHDT and CDR2 YYEEEE. DNA of the CDR3: TGTGCCAGCAGCACGACAGACTATGGCTACACCTTC. Translating gives CASSTTDYGYTF.

This rearrangement joins TRBV29-1 to TRBJ2-7; TRBD2 matches at 8 bases. Germline V gene sequence: CDR1 SQVTM, CDR2 ANQGSEA. The CDR3 runs 13 residues. The V gene end was trimmed by 6 bases and the J gene end by 2 bases; junction bases not matched to a gene: 6. The CDR3 loop reads CSVQGLGPYEQYF. For the CDR3, the DNA is TGCAGCGTCCAGGGACTAGGTCCCTACGAGCAGTACTTC.

J is TRBJ2-1 and V is TRBV7-9; 9 nucleotides match TRBD1. CDR1 and CDR2 from the germline V gene are SEHNR and FQNEAQ (reference sequence). Trimming removed 5 bases from V and 6 bases from J; junction bases left unmatched: 8. The CDR3 contains 15 residues. The CDR3 reads CASSPGTGWGNEQFF. For the CDR3, the DNA is TGTGCCAGCAGCCCTGGGACAGGGTGGGGCAATGAGCAGTTCTTC.

This CDR3 is CASSSPMEVAEGANYGYTF. DNA for the CDR3: TGTGCCAGCAGCTCCCCGATGGAGGTCGCGGAAGGAGCTAACTATGGCTACACCTTC. The chain links TRBV7-9 to TRBJ1-2; D gene uncertain. This CDR3 spans 19 amino acids. Germline CDR1 reads SEHNR; CDR2 reads FQNEAQ (reference sequence). The V and J ends lost 4 bases and 0 bases respectively, with 24 bases between them.

The chain recombines TRBV27 with TRBJ1-2; perhaps TRBD1 as D (5 bases). Germline-derived CDR1 and CDR2 are MNHEY and SMNVEV (reference sequence). V was pared by 2 bases and J by 3 bases, with 7 bases between. The CDR3 sequence is 13 residues long. The CDR3, as DNA: TGTGCCAGCAGTTTAATGGGGCACTATGGCTACACCTTC. It specifies CASSLMGHYGYTF.

This chain links TRBV2 with TRBJ2-3; the D gene is possibly TRBD2 (6 bases). Trimming cost V 8 bases and J 1 base, with 16 bases left between them. The germline gives CDR1 SNHLY, CDR2 FYNNEI. This CDR3 has 15 residues. The CDR3 loop is CASPAARGGTDTQYF. As DNA, the CDR3 is TGTGCCAGCCCCGCGGCGCGCGGGGGCACAGATACGCAGTATTTT. The entire variable domain, with the rest obtained from reference TRBV2 and TRBJ2-3, is as follows: EPEVTQTPSHQVTQMGQEVILRCVPISNHLYFYWYRQILGQKVEFLVSFYNNEISEKSEIFDDQFSVERPDGSNFTLKIRSTKLEDSAMYFCASPAARGGTDTQYFGPGTRLTVL.

The chain joins TRBV4-2 to TRBJ2-7; 9 nucleotides line up with TRBD1. This CDR3 contains 15 residues. Trimming cost V 1 base and J 2 bases; bases outside gene matches: 3. The V gene's germline CDR1 is LGHNA and CDR2 YNFKEQ. The CDR3 loop reads CASSQGGQGPYEQYF. As DNA, the CDR3 is TGTGCCAGCAGCCAAGGGGGACAGGGTCCCTACGAGCAGTACTTC.

This clone has just one count. This sequence joins TRBV15 and TRBJ2-7; D is unresolved. Germline CDR1 LNHNV, CDR2 YYDKDF (reference sequence). This CDR3 comprises 15 residues. Trimming left V 0 bases short and J 0 bases short, with 9 bases between. The CDR3, as DNA: TGTGCCACCAGCAGAGACGCAGGTAGCTCCTACGAGCAGTACTTC. This encodes CATSRDAGSSYEQYF.

The gene calls are TRBV7-2 and TRBJ2-1; D is undetermined. V gave up 1 base and J gave up 8 bases, with 12 bases separating them. The germline V gene encodes CDR1 SGHTA and CDR2 FQGNSA. The CDR3 spans 14 residues. CDR3 residues: CASSLDLSIDEQFF. The CDR3 DNA follows: TGTGCCAGCAGCTTAGATTTGAGCATCGATGAGCAGTTCTTC.

This clone was seen a handful of times. This rearrangement joins TRBV19 to TRBJ1-6, with 9 positions matching TRBD1. Germline-derived CDR1 and CDR2 are LNHDA and SQIVND (reference sequence). The CDR3 loop spans 15 amino acids. The J segment lost 10 bases and the V segment lost 2 bases, leaving 6 bases of the junction unmatched. CDR3 DNA: TGTGCCAGTAGTATACTACAGGGGGCAAGATCACCCCTCCACTTT. It specifies CASSILQGARSPLHF.

The V gene is TRBV9, the J gene TRBJ2-1, with 12 bases identical to TRBD2. Germline CDR1 SGDLS, CDR2 YYNGEE. V lost 3 bases to trimming and J lost 7 bases; unmatched junction nucleotides: 8. This CDR3 comprises 16 residues. The CDR3: CASSGTSGGLGNEQFF. The CDR3, as DNA: TGTGCCAGCAGCGGAACTAGCGGGGGGCTTGGGAATGAGCAGTTCTTC.